Below, 27 T cell receptor beta chains from the same sample are listed, as sequenced in a study of blood T cell repertoires in COVID-19. Profiled with immunoSEQ multiplex PCR; TCRdb holds only in-frame clones, not every one. In the table there are under 300,000 clones, more than 70% of which are singletons. Sequencing was carried out using peripheral blood. Receptors originate from a man at least 80 years old with acute or convalescent COVID-19.

In this sample, this clone turned up a few times. The CDR3 reads CASSTPGLALYEQYF. The CDR3 region has the DNA TGTGCCAGCAGTACTCCGGGACTAGCGTTATACGAGCAGTACTTC. The V and J genes are TRBV28 and TRBJ2-7; 10 positions match TRBD2. V was clipped by 5 bases and J by 4 bases; unmatched bases: 8. CDR1 and CDR2 (germline): MDHEN, SYDVKM. This CDR3 is built from 15 residues.

This sequence joins TRBV14 and TRBJ2-5; 9 nucleotides agree with TRBD1. The germline V gene has CDR1 SGHDN and CDR2 FVKESK. The CDR3 has 15 residues. V lost 2 bases, J lost 4 bases, and 5 bases stayed unmatched. As DNA, the CDR3 is TGTGCCAGCAGCCAATTGGGACAGGGTGGAGAGACCCAGTACTTC. Its protein product is CASSQLGQGGETQYF.

Only a few counts were recorded for this clone. The rearrangement joins TRBV6-5 to TRBJ1-2; TRBD1 matches at 8 bases. Trimming cost V 0 bases and J 0 bases; bases outside gene matches: 3. This CDR3 contains 16 residues. Germline CDR1 MNHEY, CDR2 SVGAGI. The CDR3, as DNA: TGTGCCAGCAGTTACTCTAACAGGGGGACTAACTATGGCTACACCTTC. This codes for CASSYSNRGTNYGYTF.

With regard to this clone: Other DNA sequences from this sample encode an identical CDR3 as well. DNA for the CDR3: TGTGCCAGCAGCCGGACTAGCGGGGGTTACGAGCAGTACTTC. It is translated as CASSRTSGGYEQYF. This sequence joins TRBV7-2 and TRBJ2-7, with 13 bases fitting TRBD2. The germline V gene has CDR1 SGHTA and CDR2 FQGNSA. This CDR3 is built from 14 residues. J gave up 4 bases and V 5 bases, and 2 bases lay outside the gene matches. The full variable domain, with the rest looked up from reference TRBV7-2 and TRBJ2-7, is GAGVSQSPSNKVTEKGKDVELRCDPISGHTALYWYRQSLGQGLEFLIYFQGNSAPDKSGLPSDRFSAERTGGSVSTLTIQRTQQEDSAVYLCASSRTSGGYEQYFGPGTRLTVT.

The J gene is TRBJ2-2, the V gene TRBV27, with TRBD1 as a possible D gene (6 bases). This CDR3 comprises 14 residues. V was clipped by 6 bases and J by 3 bases, with 11 bases between them. Germline-derived CDR1 and CDR2 are MNHEY and SMNVEV (reference sequence). CDR3 protein: CASSPHRDTGELFF. The CDR3 bases are TGTGCCAGCAGCCCGCACAGGGACACCGGGGAGCTGTTTTTT.

The gene calls are TRBV20-1 and TRBJ1-2, with a possible D match to TRBD1 (5 bases). Germline V gene lookup returns CDR1 DFQATT and CDR2 SNEGSKA (reference sequence). The CDR3 consists of 12 residues. Trimming shortened V by 3 bases and J by 4 bases, and 9 bases separated the two germline ends. CDR3 sequence (DNA): TGCAGTGCTAGTACAGACAGCTATGGCTACACCTTC. This sequence encodes CSASTDSYGYTF.

The chain couples TRBV29-1 to TRBJ2-5; unclear D gene. Germline V gives CDR1 SQVTM, CDR2 ANQGSEA. Trimming took off 2 bases at V and 2 bases at J, with 18 bases between the two ends. CDR3 length: 16 residues. CDR3 nucleotides: TGCAGCGTTGAAAAACTTGAACTCCAAGCACAAGAGACCCAGTACTTC. It yields the protein CSVEKLELQAQETQYF.

This rearrangement joins TRBV10-3 to TRBJ2-3, with D possibly being TRBD1 (5 bases). Trimming removed 0 bases at V and 5 bases at J, with 9 bases between. The CDR3 is 14 amino acids. Germline V gene lookup returns CDR1 ENHRY and CDR2 SYGVKD. The DNA for the CDR3 is TGTGCCATCAGTGAGTCCCAGGGTGGAGATACGCAGTATTTT. It encodes CAISESQGGDTQYF.

The chain has TRBV2 and TRBJ1-4; 7 bases fit TRBD1. CDR3 length equals 14 residues. V gave up 6 bases and J gave up 4 bases; unmatched junction bases: 5. The germline CDR1 and CDR2 sequences are SNHLY and FYNNEI. This CDR3 reads CASRRDSLNEKLFF. The CDR3 DNA reads as TGTGCCAGCAGGAGGGACAGCCTTAATGAAAAACTGTTTTTT.

The CDR3 DNA reads as TGTGCCAGTAGTACCTCCGGGACAGTTAATGAAAAACTGTTTTTT. It encodes CASSTSGTVNEKLFF. This chain links TRBV19 with TRBJ1-4; 7 positions match TRBD1. The CDR3 extends over 15 amino acids. The germline V gene encodes CDR1 LNHDA and CDR2 SQIVND (reference sequence). V gave up 4 bases and J gave up 4 bases; unmatched junction bases: 6.

The genes are TRBV29-1 and TRBJ2-4; tentative D call: TRBD1 (6 bases). V was trimmed by 2 bases and J by 8 bases, leaving 13 bases between them. The CDR3 covers 13 residues. From germline, CDR1 is SQVTM and CDR2 ANQGSEA. The CDR3 protein is CSVELDRGDIQYF. DNA of the CDR3: TGCAGCGTTGAATTGGACAGAGGGGACATTCAGTACTTC.

The count of this clone is one. This chain connects TRBV11-2 to TRBJ2-5; a weak D match, TRBD1 (6 bases). Germline assignment: CDR1 SGHAT and CDR2 FQNNGV. V lost 5 bases and J lost 7, with 17 bases in between. The CDR3 spans 14 residues. The CDR3 DNA sequence: TGTGCCAGCAGCATCGAGGGGGAATCGGCGACCCAGTACTTC. Translated: CASSIEGESATQYF.

The sample holds a few counts of this clone. The chain couples TRBV5-1 to TRBJ2-1; TRBD2 matches 7 bases. Germline V CDR1 and CDR2: SGHRS, YFSETQ. CDR3 length: 16 amino acids. Trimming took 3 bases from V and 0 from J; bases not matched to a gene: 6. CDR3 region: CASSWSGGSSYNEQFF. The CDR3 bases are TGCGCCAGCAGCTGGTCGGGAGGTAGCTCCTACAATGAGCAGTTCTTC.

This chain links TRBV30 with TRBJ2-5, with no clear D. The V gene lost 2 bases and the J gene lost 2 bases, with 6 bases spanning the gap. The germline V gene has CDR1 GTSNPN and CDR2 SVGIG (reference sequence). The CDR3 is 12 amino acids. The CDR3 sequence: CAWSTSQETQYF. In DNA form, the CDR3 reads TGTGCCTGGAGTACCAGTCAAGAGACCCAGTACTTC.

The chain links TRBV5-1 to TRBJ2-5, with 9 bases fitting TRBD1. The length of the CDR3 is 17 residues. The V gene end was trimmed by 9 bases and the J gene end by 5 bases; junction bases not matched to a gene: 20. The germline V gene has CDR1 SGHRS and CDR2 YFSETQ. The CDR3 loop is CAIPGVQGTGRRETQYF. In DNA, the CDR3 is TGCGCCATCCCGGGGGTCCAAGGGACAGGGCGGCGGGAGACCCAGTACTTC.

The rearrangement uses TRBV5-6 and TRBJ1-1; D is possibly TRBD1 (5 bases). Germline assignment: CDR1 SGHDT and CDR2 YYEEEE. The CDR3 loop spans 16 amino acids. Trimming took off 0 bases at V and 4 bases at J, with 16 bases between the two ends. For the CDR3, the DNA is TGTGCCAGCAGCTTGGGGGCTCAGGGTCAGGGCACTGAAGCTTTCTTT. As protein: CASSLGAQGQGTEAFF.

This rearrangement joins TRBV10-3 to TRBJ2-5; D unclear. The V end lost 0 bases, the J end lost 2 bases, and 10 bases lay between the germline ends. From germline, CDR1 is ENHRY and CDR2 SYGVKD. The CDR3 extends over 15 amino acids. CDR3 sequence (DNA): TGTGCCATCAGTGAGTCGACGACACGACAAGAGACCCAGTACTTC. Its translation is CAISESTTRQETQYF.

The V gene is TRBV24-1, the J gene TRBJ2-1; the match to TRBD2 covers 8 bases. The CDR3 has 16 residues. Germline assignment: CDR1 KGHDR and CDR2 SFDVKD. The V gene end was trimmed by 4 bases and the J gene end by 1 base; junction bases not matched to a gene: 5. The CDR3 region has the DNA TGTGCCACCAGTGAACCCGGGGGGGCGTCCTACAATGAGCAGTTCTTC. This sequence encodes CATSEPGGASYNEQFF.

The chain combines TRBV25-1 with TRBJ2-7, with 12 positions matching TRBD1. Germline trimming cut 2 bases from V and 3 bases from J; bases unmatched to any gene: 11. The CDR3 loop spans 18 amino acids. Germline CDR1 and CDR2: MGHDK and SYGVNS. The CDR3 region is CASSEPPGQGAGGYEQYF. CDR3 sequence (DNA): TGTGCCAGCAGTGAACCCCCGGGACAGGGGGCAGGGGGCTACGAGCAGTACTTC.

J is TRBJ2-5 and V is TRBV11-2, with TRBD2 matching 13 bases. V was clipped by 4 bases and J by 4 bases; unmatched bases: 9. The germline V gene has CDR1 SGHAT and CDR2 FQNNGV. This CDR3 region has 17 residues. CDR3 in amino acids: CASSYRLAGGLTETQYF. CDR3 in DNA: TGTGCCAGCAGCTACCGACTAGCGGGAGGACTGACAGAGACCCAGTACTTC.

The rearrangement joins TRBV7-2 to TRBJ2-5; tentatively, D is TRBD2 (6 bases). The CDR3 totals 16 residues. The V and J ends lost 3 bases and 5 bases respectively, with 19 bases between them. Per the germline V gene, CDR1 is SGHTA and CDR2 is FQGNSA. In DNA, the CDR3 is TGTGCCAGCAGCTTTACAGTGTCTGGGACTGGGGAGACCCAGTACTTC. Translating gives CASSFTVSGTGETQYF. Variable domain in full (rest from reference TRBV7-2 and TRBJ2-5): GAGVSQSPSNKVTEKGKDVELRCDPISGHTALYWYRQSLGQGLEFLIYFQGNSAPDKSGLPSDRFSAERTGGSVSTLTIQRTQQEDSAVYLCASSFTVSGTGETQYFGPGTRLLVL.

This chain uses TRBV12-3 or TRBV12-4 with TRBJ2-3; D is ambiguous. This CDR3 comprises 12 residues. Trimming cost V 2 bases and J 8 bases, with 8 bases left between them. The CDR3 DNA reads TGTGCCAGCAGTTTACTATCCGGTACGCAGTATTTT. This sequence encodes CASSLLSGTQYF.

The V and J genes are TRBV3-1 (or the pseudogene TRBV3-2) and TRBJ1-4; TRBD1 matches at 7 bases. The CDR3 has 15 residues. Germline lookup yields CDR1 LGHDT and CDR2 YNNKEL (reference sequence). Losses at the gene ends were 5 bases for V and 8 bases for J; bases not matched to a gene: 11. The CDR3 region is CASSSPTGQTEKLFF. The CDR3 nucleotides are TGTGCCAGCAGCTCCCCGACAGGGCAGACGGAAAAACTGTTTTTT.

The V and J genes are TRBV5-4 and TRBJ2-3; TRBD2 matches at 8 bases. Germline CDR1 SGHNT, CDR2 YYREEE (reference sequence). This CDR3 has 15 residues. J lost 2 bases, V lost 5 bases, and 7 bases had no gene match. In DNA form, the CDR3 reads TGTGCCAGCAGACCGGGGGGGGCCTCCACAGATACGCAGTATTTT. Translation: CASRPGGASTDTQYF.

The chain uses TRBV19 and TRBJ1-1, with D unclear. CDR1 and CDR2 from the germline V gene are LNHDA and SQIVND (reference sequence). V shed 3 bases and J shed 1 base, with 12 bases lying between them. The CDR3 runs 15 residues. The CDR3 DNA reads as TGTGCCAGTAGTATTCCTAGGCGGGGGAACACTGAAGCTTTCTTT. As protein: CASSIPRRGNTEAFF.

This chain connects TRBV19 to TRBJ2-6; TRBD1 agrees at 10 bases. Per the germline V gene, CDR1 is LNHDA and CDR2 is SQIVND (reference sequence). This CDR3 is built from 15 residues. J lost 2 bases, V lost 8 bases, and 3 bases had no gene match. The CDR3 sequence is CASGTGEAGANVLTF. In DNA, the CDR3 is TGTGCCAGTGGGACAGGGGAAGCTGGGGCCAACGTCCTGACTTTC.

The chain uses TRBV18 and TRBJ2-5; TRBD2 matches 9 bases. Germline CDR1 KGHSH, CDR2 LQKENI. V dropped 6 bases and J dropped 2; count of bases not matched to a gene: 4. There are 14 residues in the CDR3. CDR3 region: CASSASGRQETQYF. Here the CDR3 DNA reads TGTGCCAGCTCGGCCAGCGGGAGGCAAGAGACCCAGTACTTC.